Ten or more counts support the clone carrying this T cell receptor beta chain. The antigen is undetermined. This sample was included in a study of identical twins. Overall study findings and caveats: Within twin pairs, the out-of-frame alpha sequences they shared showed excess low generation probability.

Healthy Caucasians, and only they, were the donors. A universal primer site was incorporated via template switching, and the cDNA contained unique molecular identifiers. A single record per CDR3 protein comes from TCRdb applying MiXCR to the 5' RACE reads. The repertoire holds some 600,000 distinct CDR3 sequences, with around 7.5% as singletons. J gave up 2 bases and V 5 bases, and 5 bases lay outside the gene matches. The CDR3 has 16 residues. The same sample was also studied in work on yellow fever vaccine responses in identical twins.

The TCR was taken from a woman under 30 in good health. The chain couples TRBV12-3 or TRBV12-4 to TRBJ1-3, with 11 bases fitting TRBD1. The source material was PBMCs. The CDR3 loop is CASSIGQGAAGNTIYF. CDR3 DNA sequence: TGTGCCAGCAGTATAGGACAGGGGGCTGCTGGAAACACCATATATTTT.